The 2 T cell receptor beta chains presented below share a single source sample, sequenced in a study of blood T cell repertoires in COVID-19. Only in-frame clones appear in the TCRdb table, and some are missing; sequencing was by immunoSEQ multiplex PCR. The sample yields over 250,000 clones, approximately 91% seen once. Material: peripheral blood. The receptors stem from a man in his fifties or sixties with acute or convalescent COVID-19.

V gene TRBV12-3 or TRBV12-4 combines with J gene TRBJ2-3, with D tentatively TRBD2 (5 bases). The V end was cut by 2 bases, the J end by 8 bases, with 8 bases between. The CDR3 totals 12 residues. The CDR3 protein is CASSLPGTTQYF. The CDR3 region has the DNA TGTGCCAGCAGTTTACCGGGAACTACGCAGTATTTT.

The DNA for the CDR3 is TGTGCCAGCAGAAAACAGGGGGCAGGGAATCAGCCCCAGCATTTT. Encoded protein: CASRKQGAGNQPQHF. The chain combines TRBV27 with TRBJ1-5, with TRBD1 matching over 9 bases. Trimming at V came to 6 bases and at J to 4 bases, leaving 7 bases not matched to a gene. The CDR3 runs 15 residues. Germline V gene lookup returns CDR1 MNHEY and CDR2 SMNVEV (reference sequence).